This TCR beta chain was captured by sequencing in a study of siplizumab effects on memory and regulatory T cells. Per sample, the assay covered roughly 9.2 x 10^4 TCR templates. TCRdb's copy holds only in-frame clones and misses some; the assay was immunoSEQ multiplex PCR. The profile shows about 97,000 clones, roughly 92% of them singletons. Losses at the gene ends were 2 bases for V and 0 bases for J; bases not matched to a gene: 9. Germline CDR1 and CDR2: LNHNV and YYDKDF (reference sequence). The CDR3 runs 18 residues. The TCR was taken from a human donor in good health. This rearrangement joins TRBV15 to TRBJ2-2, with 7 bases that match TRBD2. The sample was CD4+ T cells sorted from blood. In DNA, the CDR3 is TGTGCCACCAGCAGAAAGGGTGTTGCGGGGGCGAACACCGGGGAGCTGTTTTTT. It encodes CATSRKGVAGANTGELFF.